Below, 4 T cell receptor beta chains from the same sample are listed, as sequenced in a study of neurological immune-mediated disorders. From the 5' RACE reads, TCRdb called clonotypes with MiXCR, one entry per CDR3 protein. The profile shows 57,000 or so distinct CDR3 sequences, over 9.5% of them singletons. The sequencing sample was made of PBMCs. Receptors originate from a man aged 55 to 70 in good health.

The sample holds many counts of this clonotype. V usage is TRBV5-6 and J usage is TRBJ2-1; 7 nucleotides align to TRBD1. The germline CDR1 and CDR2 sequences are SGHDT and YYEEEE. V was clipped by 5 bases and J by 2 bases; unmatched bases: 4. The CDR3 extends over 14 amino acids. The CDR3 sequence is CASSPGTAYNEQFF. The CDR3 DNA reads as TGTGCCAGCAGTCCCGGGACAGCCTACAATGAGCAGTTCTTC.

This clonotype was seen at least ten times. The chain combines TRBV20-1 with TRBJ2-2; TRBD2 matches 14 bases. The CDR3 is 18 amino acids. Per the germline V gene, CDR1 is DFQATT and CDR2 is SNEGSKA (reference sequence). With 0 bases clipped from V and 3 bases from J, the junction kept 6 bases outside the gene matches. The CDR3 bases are TGCAGTGCTAGAGATCGGCGACTAGCGGGGGGGCACACCGGGGAGCTGTTTTTT. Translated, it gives CSARDRRLAGGHTGELFF.

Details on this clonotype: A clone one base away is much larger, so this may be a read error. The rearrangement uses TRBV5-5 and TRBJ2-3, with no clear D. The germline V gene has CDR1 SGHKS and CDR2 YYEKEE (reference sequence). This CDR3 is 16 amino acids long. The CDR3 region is CASSLEGQASRDTQYF. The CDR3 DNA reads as TGTGCCAGCAGCTTGGAAGGGCAGGCCAGCAGAGATACGCAGTATTTT.

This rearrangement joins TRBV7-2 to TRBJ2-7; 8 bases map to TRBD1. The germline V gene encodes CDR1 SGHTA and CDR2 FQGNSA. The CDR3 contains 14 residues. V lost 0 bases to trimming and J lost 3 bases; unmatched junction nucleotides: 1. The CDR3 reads CASSLAGQVYEQYF. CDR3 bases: TGTGCCAGCAGCTTAGCGGGACAGGTCTACGAGCAGTACTTC.